This T cell receptor (beta chain) was captured by sequencing in a study of neurological immune-mediated disorders. Study observations and caveats: None of the CDR3 amino acid sequences of expanded clones were shared across subjects, and this suggested private repertoires in all groups.

This clonotype was detected ten times or more. Its antigen is unidentified. TCRdb analysed the 5' RACE reads with MiXCR anew, one entry per CDR3 protein. Found here are roughly 36,000 distinct CDR3 sequences, around 7.2% of them singletons; the top ten hold 5.5% to 6.5%. Sequenced input: CD4+ T cells from blood. This TCR was sampled from a man aged 50 to 60 in good health.

The CDR3 spells CASSLTVLRELFF. The CDR3 region has the DNA TGTGCCAGCAGCCTAACAGTTCTCCGGGAGCTGTTTTTT. V usage is TRBV5-6 and J usage is TRBJ2-2; D remains unclear. V was shortened by 4 bases and J by 9 bases, with 13 bases between the two germline ends. CDR3 length equals 13 residues. CDR1 and CDR2 (germline): SGHDT, YYEEEE.